This T cell receptor (beta chain) stems from a study of T cells in Graves' hyperthyroidism and ophthalmopathy. Study-level findings and limits: Most clonotypes that expanded in the thyroid above 0.001 also showed up in blood.

Trimming removed 1 base from V and 3 bases from J, with 15 bases in between. This CDR3 contains 15 residues. Germline V CDR1 and CDR2: GTSNPN, SVGIG (reference sequence). Ten or more counts support this clonotype. No antigen is known for it. Progressors' blood was drawn at hyperthyroidism diagnosis, before ophthalmopathy symptoms. The authors obtained PBMCs from over 8 ml of fresh peripheral blood. What was amplified from RNA transcripts were TCR beta CDR3 regions. Carried out on the TCR CDR3, a first-round RT-PCR used the HTBI primer set. TCRdb ran MiXCR on the multiplex PCR reads and lists one entry per CDR3 protein. The sample holds approximately 600,000 distinct CDR3 sequences, about 15% seen once.

Source material: blood. V gene TRBV30 combines with J gene TRBJ1-2; D remains ambiguous. This receptor was obtained from a young woman with Graves' hyperthyroidism that later progressed to Graves' ophthalmopathy. The CDR3 DNA reads TGTGCCTGGAGTGCGCCCATCAATTACGACTATGGCTACACCTTC. Protein: CAWSAPINYDYGYTF.